The 20 T cell receptor beta chains below come from one sample, sequenced in a study of CD8 T cells in ankylosing spondylitis. TCRdb re-called the 5' RACE reads with MiXCR, one entry per CDR3 protein. The sample includes about 140,000 distinct CDR3 sequences, about 7% of them seen just once. Sequencing was done on a sample of blood, either unsorted or a sorted T cell fraction (not recorded which). The receptor set was obtained from a female donor with ankylosing spondylitis or in good health (not recorded which).

In its sample, this clonotype was seen many times. The chain recombines TRBV18 with TRBJ2-7; 7 bases are a match to TRBD1. This CDR3 region has 14 residues. Germline values: CDR1 KGHSH, CDR2 LQKENI. The V and J ends lost 0 bases and 3 bases, in that order; junction bases with no gene match: 2. CDR3 DNA: TGTGCCAGCTCACCACCCCCAGGGGGCTACGAGCAGTACTTC. Translated: CASSPPPGGYEQYF.

This clonotype was picked up many times. V usage is TRBV19 and J usage is TRBJ2-3; D gene ambiguous. Germline-derived CDR1 and CDR2 are LNHDA and SQIVND (reference sequence). V was pared by 2 bases and J by 1 base, with 10 bases between. The CDR3 covers 15 residues. Written as DNA, the CDR3 is TGTGCCAGTAGTATACTAATGTCTGGCACAGATACGCAGTATTTT. Translated: CASSILMSGTDTQYF.

This clonotype was recorded at least ten times. The V call is TRBV7-2, the J call TRBJ2-3, with D possibly matching TRBD1 (5 bases). Germline V lookup: CDR1 SGHTA, CDR2 FQGNSA. Trimming took 3 bases from V and 4 from J, leaving 11 bases between them. The CDR3 totals 14 residues. CDR3 nucleotides: TGTGCCAGCAGCTTGGGGCAGGTCGCAGATACGCAGTATTTT. Translation: CASSLGQVADTQYF.

This clonotype was recorded many times. The rearrangement links TRBV12-3 or TRBV12-4 to TRBJ2-3; the D is unclear. The CDR3 extends over 12 amino acids. V lost 5 bases, J lost 6 bases, and 9 bases lay in between. The DNA of the CDR3 is TGTGCCAGCAGTCCCCTCTCCGATACGCAGTATTTT. Amino acid sequence: CASSPLSDTQYF.

At least ten counts were recorded for this clonotype. The chain carries TRBV12-5 and TRBJ1-6, with D unclear. The V gene's germline CDR1 is LGHNT and CDR2 FRNRAP. This CDR3 has 15 amino acids. Deletions cut 5 bases from V and 6 bases from J, with 14 bases between. The CDR3 is CASGPYRGGNSPLHF. The CDR3 DNA reads as TGTGCTAGTGGTCCCTACCGAGGTGGTAATTCACCCCTCCACTTT. Complete variable domain (other parts from reference TRBV12-5 and TRBJ1-6): DARVTQTPRHKVTEMGQEVTMRCQPILGHNTVFWYRQTMMQGLELLAYFRNRAPLDDSGMPKDRFSAEMPDATLATLKIQPSEPRDSAVYFCASGPYRGGNSPLHFGNGTRLTVT.

This chain connects TRBV30 to TRBJ2-7; 7 bases match TRBD1. This CDR3 region has 14 residues. Germline-derived CDR1 and CDR2 are GTSNPN and SVGIG (reference sequence). Losses at the gene ends were 1 base for V and 3 bases for J; bases not matched to a gene: 6. The CDR3 sequence: CAWSAETGRYEQYF. The CDR3 DNA follows: TGTGCCTGGAGTGCCGAGACAGGGCGCTACGAGCAGTACTTC.

This clonotype has at least ten counts. The chain uses TRBV4-3 and TRBJ2-1; D might be TRBD1 (5 bases). Germline assignment: CDR1 LGHNA and CDR2 YSLEER. The V end was cut by 0 bases, the J end by 0 bases, with 9 bases between. The CDR3 length is 16 residues. The CDR3 bases are TGCGCCAGCAGCCAAGAGGCGACAGTCTCCTACAATGAGCAGTTCTTC. Translated, it gives CASSQEATVSYNEQFF.

This clonotype was detected ten times or more. The CDR3 nucleotides are TGCAGCGTTGCGCGAGACGGGAACACTGAAGCTTTCTTT. It specifies CSVARDGNTEAFF. The chain has TRBV29-1 and TRBJ1-1, with D unclear. This CDR3 is built from 13 residues. The ends were cut back, 4 bases at V and 1 base at J, with 10 bases in the middle. The V gene's germline CDR1 is SQVTM and CDR2 ANQGSEA.

V gene TRBV30 combines with J gene TRBJ2-3, with 7 bases identical to TRBD2. Germline assignment: CDR1 GTSNPN and CDR2 SVGIG (reference sequence). This CDR3 is built from 12 residues. Trimming took 4 bases from V and 5 from J; bases not matched to a gene: 3. The CDR3 DNA sequence: TGTGCCTGGACTAGCGGACAAGATACGCAGTATTTT. This translates into CAWTSGQDTQYF.

In its sample, this clonotype was seen many times. This chain's CDR3 is CASGRGQGSGGYTF. For the CDR3, the DNA is TGTGCCAGCGGTAGGGGACAGGGATCGGGTGGCTACACCTTC. The V and J genes are TRBV12-3 or TRBV12-4 and TRBJ1-2, with TRBD1 matching over 9 bases. After removal of 8 bases from V and 7 bases from J, the junction contained 11 bases not matched to a gene. This CDR3 contains 14 residues.

A word on this clonotype: A much larger clone lies a single base off, so this may be a read error. This chain's CDR3 is CSVEVGRDVTEAFF. The CDR3, as DNA: TGCAGCGTTGAGGTAGGCAGGGATGTCACTGAAGCTTTCTTT. The gene calls are TRBV29-1 and TRBJ1-1, with D possibly TRBD1 on 5 matching bases. This CDR3 spans 14 amino acids. Germline V CDR1 and CDR2: SQVTM, ANQGSEA. V shed 3 bases and J shed 4 bases, with 15 bases lying between them.

This clonotype showed up many times. The chain combines TRBV7-2 with TRBJ2-1, with 8 bases identical to TRBD2. Germline V gene lookup returns CDR1 SGHTA and CDR2 FQGNSA. With V trimmed by 4 bases and J by 5 bases, 10 bases remained unmatched. The CDR3 runs to 16 residues. CDR3 coding DNA: TGTGCCAGCAGCTCCATAGCGGGGTCCCTTAACAATGAGCAGTTCTTC. Its protein product is CASSSIAGSLNNEQFF.

This clonotype was detected ten times or more. V usage is TRBV12-3 or TRBV12-4 and J usage is TRBJ2-2; D unclear. Trimming removed 6 bases from V and 7 bases from J, with 21 bases in between. This CDR3 is 16 amino acids long. This CDR3 is CASSHFGLDTSGELFF. DNA of the CDR3: TGTGCCAGCAGCCACTTCGGCCTAGACACCAGCGGGGAGCTGTTTTTT.

Of note for this clonotype: A read error may produce the germline difference seen at one junction end. The chain couples TRBV7-2 to TRBJ2-5, with a possible D match to TRBD2 (5 bases). Per germline, CDR1 SGHTA and CDR2 FQGNSA. This CDR3 comprises 14 residues. The CDR3 sequence is CASSLGGYQATQYF. Written as DNA, the CDR3 is TGTGCCAGCAGCTTAGGAGGGTATCAAGCGACCCAGTACTTC. The complete variable domain, with remaining parts taken from reference TRBV7-2 and TRBJ2-5, reads GAGVSQSPSNKVTEKGKDVELRCDPISGHTALYWYRQSLGQGLEFLIYFQGNSAPDKSGLPSDRFSAERTGGSVSTLTIQRTQQEDSAVYLCASSLGGYQATQYFGPGTRLLVL.

This clonotype appeared many times. The CDR3 nucleotides are TGTGCCAGCAAGGGTGGAAACACCATATATTTT. Its translation is CASKGGNTIYF. The chain employs TRBV6-5 and TRBJ1-3; no firm D call. This CDR3 has 11 residues. V lost 7 bases to trimming and J lost 3 bases, with 4 bases between them. Germline CDR1 MNHEY, CDR2 SVGAGI.

There are many counts of this clonotype. The chain recombines TRBV6-5 with TRBJ1-5; TRBD1 aligns across 7 bases. Trimming took 0 bases from V and 4 from J; bases not matched to a gene: 0. This CDR3 has 14 amino acids. The germline CDR1 and CDR2 sequences are MNHEY and SVGAGI. The CDR3 nucleotides are TGTGCCAGCAGTTACTCGGGACAGAATCAGCCCCAGCATTTT. Amino acids: CASSYSGQNQPQHF.

This clonotype was counted many times. The chain combines TRBV20-1 with TRBJ2-7; the match to TRBD2 covers 9 bases. The germline V gene encodes CDR1 DFQATT and CDR2 SNEGSKA (reference sequence). The CDR3 consists of 13 residues. V dropped 5 bases and J dropped 5; count of bases not matched to a gene: 7. The CDR3 reads CSARRGLANEQYF. The CDR3, as DNA: TGCAGTGCTCGAAGAGGACTAGCGAACGAGCAGTACTTC.

This clonotype was found many times. V is TRBV4-1 and J is TRBJ1-2; weak D call: TRBD1 (6 bases). The CDR3 spans 15 residues. V was trimmed by 3 bases and J by 5 bases, leaving 16 bases between them. The germline V gene encodes CDR1 MGHRA and CDR2 YSYEKL. CDR3 loop: CASSHPRTETYGYTF. The CDR3 bases are TGCGCCAGCAGCCATCCCCGGACAGAGACATATGGCTACACCTTC.

This clonotype was seen many times. The rearrangement joins TRBV25-1 to TRBJ1-4, with TRBD1 matching 8 bases. Trimming at V came to 4 bases and at J to 7 bases, leaving 5 bases not matched to a gene. Germline assignment: CDR1 MGHDK and CDR2 SYGVNS. The CDR3 totals 14 residues. The CDR3 loop reads CASSGQGFTEKLFF. The CDR3 region has the DNA TGTGCCAGCAGTGGACAGGGGTTTACTGAAAAACTGTTTTTT.

This clonotype was seen repeatedly, ten times or more. This chain links TRBV20-1 with TRBJ1-1; D is undetermined. The V end lost 8 bases, the J end lost 2 bases, and 9 bases lay between the germline ends. CDR3 size: 11 residues. Germline V gene lookup returns CDR1 DFQATT and CDR2 SNEGSKA (reference sequence). CDR3 amino acids: CSTTGNTEAFF. The CDR3 nucleotides read TGCAGTACGACGGGAAACACTGAAGCTTTCTTT.